Listed below are T cell receptor beta chains from one sample, sequenced in a study of blood T cell repertoires in COVID-19. Profiled with immunoSEQ multiplex PCR; TCRdb holds only in-frame clones, not every one. In the table there are around 320,000 clones, nearly 90% of which are singletons. Material: PBMCs or T cells enriched from blood (not recorded which). These receptors came from a woman aged 50 to 60 who had been exposed to COVID-19. Each CDR3 is given with its conserved first and last residue. The D gene is left open where the match is weak. The size entry is marked missing in some rows and otherwise reads once, few, many or a size class.

j_call | d_call | v_call | clone_size | cdr3_nt | cdr3_aa
TRBJ1-6 | - | TRBV11-2 | - | TGTGCCAGCAGCTTAGATGCAACGGGTTATAATTCACCCCTCCACTTT | CASSLDATGYNSPLHF
TRBJ1-1 | TRBD1 | TRBV5-5 | - | TGTGCCAGCAGCGTGAACAGGGGAGAAGCTTTCTTT | CASSVNRGEAFF
TRBJ1-1 | - | TRBV3-1/TRBV3-2 | - | TGTGCCAGCAGCCAAGATGCAGACACTGAAGCTTTCTTT | CASSQDADTEAFF
TRBJ2-3 | TRBD1 | TRBV19 | - | TGTGCCAGTACCCCCCGGGACAGGGTACGATCAGATACGCAGTATTTT | CASTPRDRVRSDTQYF
TRBJ2-1 | - | TRBV3-1/TRBV3-2 | - | TGTGCCAGCAGCCAAGGTCCTCTCCGGGGTCGGGGCAATGAGCAGTTCTTC | CASSQGPLRGRGNEQFF
TRBJ1-1 | - | TRBV19 | - | TGTGCCAGTAGTATAGTTAGTGGGAACACTGAAGCTTTCTTT | CASSIVSGNTEAFF
TRBJ1-5 | - | TRBV5-4 | - | TGTGCCAGCAGCCTACAGGGTGATCAGCCCCAGCATTTT | CASSLQGDQPQHF
TRBJ2-7 | TRBD1 | TRBV18 | - | TGTGCCAGCTCACCGCCCGTCGGACAGGGGAACGACGAGCAGTACTTC | CASSPPVGQGNDEQYF
TRBJ1-2 | - | TRBV21-1 | - | TGTGCCAGCAGCAAAGCGCTCGGGAGGGGGCAGCTCTATGGCTACACCTTC | CASSKALGRGQLYGYTF
TRBJ2-7 | TRBD1 | TRBV6-2/TRBV6-3 | - | TGTGCCAGCAGTCCAGGGGGATCGGTCGGATACGAGCAGTACTTC | CASSPGGSVGYEQYF
TRBJ2-6 | - | TRBV5-1 | few | TGCGCCAGCCGTTCGATAACAGGGTTTTACGGTTCTGGGGCCAACGTCCTGACTTTC | CASRSITGFYGSGANVLTF
TRBJ1-5 | - | TRBV4-1 | - | TGCGCCAGCAGCCAACTTGCGGGGGGCGCCAATCAGCCCCAGCATTTT | CASSQLAGGANQPQHF
TRBJ2-3 | - | TRBV30 | - | TGTGCCTGGAGGGAGAAGGGGCCGGCAGATACGCAGTATTTT | CAWREKGPADTQYF
TRBJ1-2 | TRBD1 | TRBV15 | - | TGTGCCACCAGCATCACCCCAATCACAGGGGCTAACTATGGCTACACCTTC | CATSITPITGANYGYTF
TRBJ2-7 | - | TRBV30 | - | TGTGCCTGGAGTGTGAGGCAGAGTGGGGAGCAGTACTTC | CAWSVRQSGEQYF
TRBJ2-6 | TRBD1 | TRBV7-8 | - | TGTGCCAGCAGCCCCAGGTGGGACAGGGCAGCGTTAGGGGCCAACGTCCTGACTTTC | CASSPRWDRAALGANVLTF
TRBJ1-2 | - | TRBV28 | - | TGTGCCAGCAGTTTAAAGGCCGGGGCTAACTATGGCTACACCTTC | CASSLKAGANYGYTF
TRBJ1-3 | TRBD1 | TRBV5-5 | - | TGTGCCAGCAGCCTGGGACAGGGAGGAAACACCATATATTTT | CASSLGQGGNTIYF
TRBJ1-2 | TRBD1 | TRBV6-1 | - | TGTGCCAGCATTGGAGCCGGGACAGACAAAATAGTTGGCTACACCTTC | CASIGAGTDKIVGYTF
TRBJ2-7 | - | TRBV7-2 | few | TGTGCCAGCAGCTTGCCAACAGGCTACGAGCAGTACTTC | CASSLPTGYEQYF